Below, 31 T cell receptor beta chains from the same sample are listed, as sequenced in a study of T cells in women clearing cervical HPV infection. Assay used: immunoSEQ multiplex PCR; TCRdb lists only in-frame clones, some missing. The record lists fewer than 35,000 clones, of which the ten most abundant hold about 8%. Sequencing was done on a sample of blood buffy coat. All receptors come from a woman between 18 and 69 years old with a cervical HPV16 infection that either progressed to CIN3+ or cleared (not recorded which).

The CDR3 is CSTNHQGADNQPQHF. The CDR3 bases that were read are TGCAGTACTAATCACCAGGGGGCGGACAATCAGCCC. The V call is TRBV20-1, the J call TRBJ1-5, with TRBD1 matching 8 bases. The read ends 3 residues early relative to the CDR3; the germline J gene fills the gap. J gave up 3 bases and V 8 bases, and 12 bases lay outside the gene matches. The CDR3 contains 15 residues. CDR1 is DFQATT and CDR2 is SNEGSKA in the germline V gene (reference sequence).

CDR3 amino acids: CASSLVLMGQSPLHF. Partial CDR3 DNA: TGCGCCAGCAGCTTGGTTTTAATGGGGCAATCACCC. The V and J genes are TRBV5-1 and TRBJ1-6; possibly TRBD1 for D (5 bases). The missing CDR3 end, 3 residues past where the read stops, is filled in from the germline J gene. CDR1 and CDR2 (germline): SGHRS, YFSETQ. The CDR3 has 15 amino acids. The V end was cut by 0 bases, the J end by 10 bases, with 14 bases between.

On this clone: Sequencing ends 3 residues short of the CDR3 end; the germline J gene provides the rest. V is TRBV30 and J is TRBJ2-1; 8 nucleotides agree with TRBD2. V dropped 3 bases and J dropped 5; count of bases not matched to a gene: 6. The CDR3 consists of 14 residues. Looked up from germline, CDR1 is GTSNPN and CDR2 is SVGIG (reference sequence). The CDR3 sequence is CAWRRAGGDNEQFF. Partial CDR3 DNA: TGTGCCTGGAGGAGGGCGGGAGGAGACAATGAG.

Details on this clone: The CDR3 is cut off 3 residues early in the read; its end comes from the germline J gene. The chain is built from TRBV2 and TRBJ2-5; D is uncertain. With 1 base removed from V and 7 bases from J, the gap between germline ends came to 7 bases. From germline, CDR1 is SNHLY and CDR2 FYNNEI. This CDR3 contains 12 residues. CDR3 DNA, as far as it was read: TGTGCCAGCAGTGAAGAGGGTGGGACC. Its protein is CASSEEGGT. The CDR3 in its entirety is CASSEEGGTQYF.

Turning to this clone: Germline is not matched at one junction end, which may reflect a read error. Within the sample, other DNA sequences also encode this same CDR3. CDR3 in amino acids: CASSSGLSGNTIYF. The DNA read from the CDR3 is TGCGCCAGCAGCTCAGGGCTCTCTGGAAACACA. The rearrangement links TRBV5-1 to TRBJ1-3; D is perhaps TRBD1 (5 bases). Read sequence stops 3 residues before the CDR3 end, and the germline J gene provides the missing end. Germline-derived CDR1 and CDR2 are SGHRS and YFSETQ. The CDR3 consists of 14 residues.

On this clone itself: Read coverage stops 3 residues before the CDR3 terminus; the germline J gene supplies the remainder. J is TRBJ1-1 and V is TRBV20-1; D is uncertain. With 1 base removed from V and 1 base from J, the gap between germline ends came to 7 bases. Germline loops: CDR1 DFQATT, CDR2 SNEGSKA (reference sequence). The CDR3 totals 13 residues. The CDR3: CSARARQNTEAFF. Partial CDR3 DNA: TGCAGTGCTAGAGCAAGGCAGAACACTGAA.

As regards this clone: The sequence runs out 3 residues before the end of the CDR3; the remainder is reconstructed from the germline J gene. The rearrangement links TRBV7-9 to TRBJ1-2, with TRBD1 matching over 7 bases. This CDR3 contains 15 residues. CDR1 is SEHNR, CDR2 FQNEAQ, per germline (reference sequence). CDR3 bases read: TGTGCCAGCAGCTTACCGGACAGGCCTTCCTACGAC. This encodes CASSLPDRPSYD. The complete CDR3 protein is CASSLPDRPSYDYTF.

Remarks on this clone: The read gets to within 3 residues of the CDR3 end, and the germline J gene fills in the rest. The V and J genes are TRBV11-2 and TRBJ2-6; D remains ambiguous. The germline V and J ends were trimmed by 5 bases and 4 bases, with 9 bases remaining between them. Germline values: CDR1 SGHAT, CDR2 FQNNGV. The CDR3 spans 14 residues. Partial CDR3 DNA: TGTGCCAGCAGCGCAGAATACGGGGCCAACGTC. This translates into CASSAEYGANV. The complete CDR3 sequence is CASSAEYGANVLTF. The full variable domain, in which reference TRBV11-2 and TRBJ2-6 provide the parts outside the CDR3, is EAGVAQSPRYKIIEKRQSVAFWCNPISGHATLYWYQQILGQGPKLLIQFQNNGVVDDSQLPKDRFSAERLKGVDSTLKIQPAKLEDSAVYLCASSAEYGANVLTFGAGSRLTVL.

For this clone: The CDR3 extends 3 residues past the end of the read, so its final part is completed from the germline J gene. The chain carries TRBV7-2 and TRBJ1-2; D perhaps matches TRBD1 (6 bases). The CDR3 contains 14 residues. Germline values: CDR1 SGHTA, CDR2 FQGNSA. The CDR3 spells CASSLPGTNYDYTF. The DNA read from the CDR3 is TGTGCCAGCAGCTTACCCGGGACAAATTACGAC.

As regards this clone: The read terminates 3 residues ahead of where the CDR3 ends, so the germline J gene completes it. This chain joins TRBV6-2 or TRBV6-3 and TRBJ2-3; the match to TRBD1 covers 8 bases. Germline CDR1 is MNHEY and CDR2 is SVGEGT. Unmatched junction bases numbered 10, after V lost 6 bases and J lost 5 bases. This CDR3 comprises 15 residues. The CDR3 bases that were read are TGTGCCAGCAGGACACGGACAGGGCCGGGAGATACG. It is translated as CASRTRTGPGDT. The full CDR3 protein reads CASRTRTGPGDTQYF.

With respect to this clone: The CDR3 end falls 3 residues outside the read, so it is completed with the germline J gene. The gene calls are TRBV2 and TRBJ2-5; perhaps TRBD2 as D (6 bases). The germline CDR1 and CDR2 sequences are SNHLY and FYNNEI. This CDR3 is 13 amino acids long. With 6 bases removed from V and 3 bases from J, the gap between germline ends came to 11 bases. The sequenced CDR3 bases are TGTGCCAGCAGCTCGGAGCGGGAAGAGACC. It is translated as CASSSEREET. The whole CDR3 region reads CASSSEREETQYF. Based on the CDR3 plus reference TRBV2 and TRBJ2-5, the full variable domain is EPEVTQTPSHQVTQMGQEVILRCVPISNHLYFYWYRQILGQKVEFLVSFYNNEISEKSEIFDDQFSVERPDGSNFTLKIRSTKLEDSAMYFCASSSEREETQYFGPGTRLLVL.

Notes on this clone: The CDR3 extends 3 residues past the end of the read, so its final part is completed from the germline J gene. The chain carries TRBV19 and TRBJ1-6; 7 positions match TRBD1. The CDR3 extends over 15 amino acids. With 2 bases clipped from V and 6 bases from J, the junction kept 4 bases outside the gene matches. The V gene's germline CDR1 is LNHDA and CDR2 SQIVND (reference sequence). The CDR3 sequence: CASSIKGQPNSPLHF. CDR3 DNA (partial): TGTGCCAGTAGTATAAAGGGACAGCCTAATTCACCC.

On this clone: Coverage ceases 3 residues before the CDR3 finishes, and the germline J gene fills in the end. The chain uses TRBV30 and TRBJ1-4; tentative D call: TRBD1 (5 bases). Germline V lookup: CDR1 GTSNPN, CDR2 SVGIG (reference sequence). CDR3 length equals 15 residues. The CDR3 loop reads CAWSVRISGANVLFF. The part of the CDR3 DNA that was read is TGTGCCTGGAGTGTACGGATTTCTGGGGCCAACGTA.

About this clone itself: The DNA ends 3 residues before the CDR3 does, and the rest of the CDR3 is filled in from the germline J gene. This chain uses TRBV5-6 with TRBJ2-7; D is perhaps TRBD1 (6 bases). The germline V and J ends were trimmed by 0 bases and 1 base, with 11 bases remaining between them. Germline assignment: CDR1 SGHDT and CDR2 YYEEEE. CDR3 length: 15 residues. CDR3 loop: CASSLGGTPSYEQYF. The part of the CDR3 DNA that was read is TGTGCCAGCAGCTTGGGGGGGACACCTTCCTACGAG.

As regards this clone: The read ends 3 residues shy of where the CDR3 ends; the end is completed using the germline J gene. The chain carries TRBV19 and TRBJ1-1; 10 positions match TRBD1. Trimming at V came to 5 bases and at J to 6 bases, leaving 6 bases not matched to a gene. The length of the CDR3 is 14 residues. CDR1 LNHDA and CDR2 SQIVND come from the germline V gene (reference sequence). CDR3 sequence reads: CASSGQGVAPEAFF. CDR3 bases read: TGTGCCAGTAGTGGACAGGGGGTTGCGCCTGAA.

About this clone: The CDR3 end falls 3 residues outside the read, so it is completed with the germline J gene. The V and J genes are TRBV5-6 and TRBJ2-7; 7 positions match TRBD1. Germline-derived CDR1 and CDR2 are SGHDT and YYEEEE. The CDR3 is made up of 15 amino acids. The V gene end was trimmed by 4 bases and the J gene end by 4 bases; junction bases not matched to a gene: 11. The covered CDR3 bases are TGTGCCAGCAGCCTGGGCGACAGGGAAATTTACGAG. Its translation: CASSLGDREIYE. The whole CDR3 protein is CASSLGDREIYEQYF.

With regard to this clone: The CDR3 end is not reached by the read, which stops 3 residues before it; the germline J gene fills it in. The chain employs TRBV28 and TRBJ2-7, with D possibly matching TRBD1 (5 bases). This CDR3 is built from 15 residues. Deletions cut 5 bases from V and 1 base from J, with 15 bases between. The germline gives CDR1 MDHEN, CDR2 SYDVKM. Partial CDR3 DNA: TGTGCCAGCAGTCCAACCTCCGACAGTTCCTACGAG. It yields the protein CASSPTSDSSYE. Given in full, the CDR3 is CASSPTSDSSYEQYF.

As regards this clone: The read comes to an end 3 residues before the CDR3 does, leaving the germline J gene to fill in the end. The J gene is TRBJ2-3, the V gene TRBV7-9; D not certain. V lost 3 bases and J lost 2, with 6 bases in between. CDR3 length equals 13 residues. Germline V gene sequence: CDR1 SEHNR, CDR2 FQNEAQ (reference sequence). The CDR3 loop reads CASSFGFTDTQYF. Incomplete CDR3 DNA: TGTGCCAGCAGCTTCGGGTTCACAGATACG.

Notes on this clone: The read finishes 3 residues shy of the CDR3 end, and the germline J gene is used to complete it. This chain joins TRBV5-1 and TRBJ1-2; tentatively, D is TRBD1 (6 bases). Germline values: CDR1 SGHRS, CDR2 YFSETQ. The V end was cut by 9 bases, the J end by 5 bases, with 20 bases between. This CDR3 is 14 amino acids long. CDR3 DNA (partial): TGCGCCACTGCGCTGACAGGAGGGGCTTATGGC. As protein: CATALTGGAYG. The whole CDR3 sequence is CATALTGGAYGYTF.

Concerning this clone: The read terminates 3 residues before the CDR3 end, so the remaining end is supplied by the germline J gene. This rearrangement joins TRBV7-2 to TRBJ1-2; no reliable D call. CDR3 length equals 13 residues. Germline V gene lookup returns CDR1 SGHTA and CDR2 FQGNSA. The part of the CDR3 DNA that was read is TGTGCCAGCAGACCCACCGGCGGGTACGAA. The encoded protein is CASRPTGGYE. The whole CDR3 region reads CASRPTGGYEYTF.

To note about this clone: The read terminates 3 residues before the CDR3 end, so the remaining end is supplied by the germline J gene. V is TRBV10-3 and J is TRBJ2-6, with 15 bases aligning to TRBD2. After removal of 4 bases from V and 0 bases from J, the junction contained 4 bases not matched to a gene. The CDR3 sequence is 19 residues long. Per the germline V gene, CDR1 is ENHRY and CDR2 is SYGVKD. The CDR3 here is CAISAGLAGGPSGANVLTF. The CDR3 DNA, read in part, is TGTGCCATCAGTGCGGGACTAGCGGGAGGACCCTCTGGGGCCAACGTC.

Note on this clone: The read ends 3 residues before the CDR3 terminus; that terminus is restored from the germline J gene. J is TRBJ2-5 and V is TRBV5-4, with 7 bases that match TRBD2. V shed 2 bases and J 4 bases; nucleotides not matched to a gene: 8. CDR3 length: 15 residues. Germline-derived CDR1 and CDR2 are SGHNT and YYREEE (reference sequence). The CDR3 is CASSFWREKSETQYF. The sequenced part of the CDR3 DNA is TGTGCCAGCAGCTTTTGGCGGGAGAAATCAGAGACC.

As for this clone: The CDR3 extends 3 residues past the end of the read, so its final part is completed from the germline J gene. This chain links TRBV5-1 with TRBJ1-1; tentative D call: TRBD1 (6 bases). The CDR3 runs 13 residues. Germline V gene lookup returns CDR1 SGHRS and CDR2 YFSETQ. The V gene lost 5 bases and the J gene lost 7 bases, with 15 bases spanning the gap. The covered CDR3 bases are TGCGCCAGCAGTCTTCCAGGGGATGGTGAA. Protein: CASSLPGDGE. The whole CDR3 protein is CASSLPGDGEAFF.

On this clone: From the germline J gene comes the end of the CDR3, since the read stops 3 residues before it. The rearrangement joins TRBV12-3 or TRBV12-4 to TRBJ1-1; weak D call: TRBD1 (5 bases). The CDR3 is 13 residues long. Trimming removed 6 bases from V and 4 bases from J, with 12 bases in between. The CDR3 bases that were read are TGTGCCAGCAGCCTGAATACAGGCACTGAA. Residues: CASSLNTGTE. The full CDR3 sequence reads CASSLNTGTEAFF.

For this clone: The CDR3 extends 3 residues past the end of the read, so its final part is completed from the germline J gene. J is TRBJ1-6 and V is TRBV13; 7 bases are a match to TRBD1. From germline, CDR1 is PRHDT and CDR2 FYEKMQ (reference sequence). The CDR3 runs 16 residues. V lost 6 bases, J lost 0 bases, and 5 bases stayed unmatched. The CDR3 spells CASSYGQVSYNSPLHF. CDR3 DNA (partial): TGTGCCAGCAGTTACGGACAGGTCTCCTATAATTCACCC.

To note about this clone: The sequence runs out 3 residues before the end of the CDR3; the remainder is reconstructed from the germline J gene. J is TRBJ1-5 and V is TRBV20-1; no firm D call. Germline loops: CDR1 DFQATT, CDR2 SNEGSKA (reference sequence). CDR3 length: 14 amino acids. Trimming took 4 bases from V and 5 from J, leaving 15 bases between them. CDR3: CSATPGGGDQPQHF. The CDR3 bases that were read are TGCAGTGCTACCCCGGGAGGCGGGGATCAGCCC.

In regard to this clone: The CDR3 end falls 3 residues outside the read, so it is completed with the germline J gene. J is TRBJ1-2 and V is TRBV13; tentatively, D is TRBD1 (5 bases). The CDR3 length is 16 residues. V was clipped by 0 bases and J by 2 bases, with 13 bases between them. CDR1 is PRHDT and CDR2 is FYEKMQ in the germline V gene (reference sequence). The CDR3 sequence is CASSLGGQAANYGYTF. The DNA read from the CDR3 is TGTGCCAGCAGCTTAGGAGGACAAGCTGCCAACTATGGC.

Concerning this clone: The read finishes 3 residues shy of the CDR3 end, and the germline J gene is used to complete it. The J gene is TRBJ1-5, the V gene TRBV19, with D possibly TRBD1 on 6 matching bases. V lost 5 bases, J lost 4 bases, and 18 bases lay in between. The CDR3 runs to 16 residues. CDR1 and CDR2 (germline): LNHDA, SQIVND (reference sequence). The sequenced part of the CDR3 DNA is TGTGCCAGTAGTCCGGGACACGGGTCTCCAAATCAGCCC. It codes for CASSPGHGSPNQP. The complete CDR3 sequence is CASSPGHGSPNQPQHF.

On this clone itself: Sequencing ends 3 residues short of the CDR3 end; the germline J gene provides the rest. The chain joins TRBV2 to TRBJ2-2, with D perhaps TRBD1 (6 bases). CDR3 length equals 16 residues. Germline lookup yields CDR1 SNHLY and CDR2 FYNNEI. Deletions cut 7 bases from V and 1 base from J, with 16 bases between. The sequenced CDR3 bases are TGTGCCAGCATTCCGACCGGGACATGGAACACCGGGGAG. Translated, it gives CASIPTGTWNTGE. From start to end, the CDR3 is CASIPTGTWNTGELFF.

Turning to this clone: The CDR3 is cut off 3 residues early in the read; its end comes from the germline J gene. The chain links TRBV30 to TRBJ2-7; TRBD1 matches 7 bases. With V trimmed by 4 bases and J by 2 bases, 2 bases remained unmatched. Germline CDR1 reads GTSNPN; CDR2 reads SVGIG (reference sequence). The CDR3 spans 12 residues. The DNA read from the CDR3 is TGTGCCTGGACTCAGGGGGCCTACGAG. Protein: CAWTQGAYE. The whole CDR3 is CAWTQGAYEQYF.

As for this clone: From the germline J gene comes the end of the CDR3, since the read stops 3 residues before it. The chain recombines TRBV7-9 with TRBJ1-1, with no clear D. CDR3 size: 12 residues. CDR1 is SEHNR and CDR2 is FQNEAQ in the germline V gene (reference sequence). Trimming took 7 bases from V and 4 from J, leaving 10 bases between them. CDR3 residues: CASNPGSTEAFF. The sequenced part of the CDR3 DNA is TGTGCCAGCAACCCGGGTTCCACTGAA.